The rows below give T cell receptor beta chains drawn from one sample of a study of blood T cell repertoires in COVID-19. Sequencing was performed with immunoSEQ multiplex PCR; in TCRdb, only in-frame clones are kept and a portion is missing. The sample has 100,000 to 130,000 clones; 88% are singletons. Sequenced sample: peripheral blood. These receptors originate from a man in his fifties or sixties with active or convalescent COVID-19. CDR3s include the opening cysteine and the closing phenylalanine or tryptophan. D genes are given only for firm matches. Part of the rows lack a size; the others show once, few, many or a class for expanded clones.

j_call,v_call,d_call,clone_size,cdr3_nt,cdr3_aa
TRBJ1-2,TRBV10-1,TRBD1,.,TGCGCCAGCAGTTCCGGACAGGGGTATGGCTACACCTTC,CASSSGQGYGYTF
TRBJ2-1,TRBV7-9,TRBD2,.,TGTGCCAGCAGCTTAGTCTGGTGGAGGGCTAGCGGGAGTATCAATGAGCAGTTCTTC,CASSLVWWRASGSINEQFF
TRBJ1-5,TRBV19,TRBD1,once,TGTGCCAGTAGTACAACAGGGGGGAGTCAGCCCCAGCATTTT,CASSTTGGSQPQHF
TRBJ2-7,TRBV30,.,.,TGTGCCTGGAGCAAGACACATCCATACGAGCAGTACTTC,CAWSKTHPYEQYF
TRBJ2-1,TRBV18,.,.,TGTGCCAGCTCAGCGGGACAGCCCGGTACGAATGAGCAGTTCTTC,CASSAGQPGTNEQFF
TRBJ1-1,TRBV7-9,.,once,TGTGCCAGCAGCGCGGGAAGTTCGGGGGCTGAAGCTTTCTTT,CASSAGSSGAEAFF
TRBJ2-3,TRBV11-3,TRBD1,.,TGTGCCAGCAGCCAACAGGGGTTGGTTACAGATACGCAGTATTTT,CASSQQGLVTDTQYF
TRBJ2-7,TRBV4-3,.,.,TGCGCCAGCAGCCAAGATTCCGGCTCCTACGAGCAGTACTTC,CASSQDSGSYEQYF
TRBJ2-1,TRBV7-2,TRBD2,.,TGTGCCAGCAGCCCAGATGGGACTAGCTTCTACAATGAGCAGTTCTTC,CASSPDGTSFYNEQFF
TRBJ2-7,TRBV27,.,.,TGTGCCAGCAGTTTGGGCTATCATTACGAGCAGTACTTC,CASSLGYHYEQYF
TRBJ1-1,TRBV28,TRBD1,.,TGTGCCAGCAGGCTACCTAACAGGGGCACTGAAGCTTTCTTT,CASRLPNRGTEAFF
TRBJ1-1,TRBV4-3,TRBD1,once,TGCGCCAGCAGCCACTCCGGGACAGCAAACACTGAAGCTTTCTTT,CASSHSGTANTEAFF
TRBJ2-2,TRBV27,.,.,TGTGCCAGCAGTGATTCGGGAGTATACACCGGGGAGCTGTTTTTT,CASSDSGVYTGELFF
TRBJ2-7,TRBV27,TRBD1,many,TGTGCCAGCAGTTACAGGGGGGACCCCTACGAGCGGCAGTACTTC,CASSYRGDPYERQYF
TRBJ1-3,TRBV7-2,.,.,TGTGCCAGCACCCGGGGCGGGGAAATCTCTGGAAACACCATATATTTT,CASTRGGEISGNTIYF
TRBJ2-5,TRBV24-1,TRBD2,.,TGTGCCACCAGTTCTACGGGACTAGAAGAGACCCAGTACTTC,CATSSTGLEETQYF
TRBJ2-7,TRBV11-3,.,.,TGTGCCAGCAGCCCCGGACTGGTAGCGGCCCACGAGCAGTACTTC,CASSPGLVAAHEQYF
TRBJ2-7,TRBV18,TRBD2,.,TGTGCCAGCTCACCAGGACTAGCGGGAGGGGACGAGCAGTACTTC,CASSPGLAGGDEQYF
TRBJ1-5,TRBV7-8,.,.,TGTGCCAGCAGCTTGCGGGGGCCAAATTTCAATCAGCCCCAGCATTTT,CASSLRGPNFNQPQHF
TRBJ2-2,TRBV24-1,.,.,TGTGCCACCAGTGACCGGGGACGGGACTCGAACACCGGGGAGCTGTTTTTT,CATSDRGRDSNTGELFF
TRBJ1-4,TRBV28,.,.,TGTGCCAGCCGGGGGGGCTATAATGAAAAACTGTTTTTT,CASRGGYNEKLFF
TRBJ2-7,TRBV11-2,.,.,TGTGCCAGCAAGCCTCAGGGGAACCCCTACGAGCAGTACTTC,CASKPQGNPYEQYF
TRBJ1-2,TRBV27,.,.,TGTGCCAGCAGTTTATTTAACGGAGGTAGAAACTATGGCTACACCTTC,CASSLFNGGRNYGYTF
TRBJ2-1,TRBV9,.,.,TGTGCCAGCAGCGCGGACAGCAATGAGCAGTTCTTC,CASSADSNEQFF
TRBJ1-5,TRBV28,TRBD1,.,TGTGCCAGCAGTTTGGGGACAGGTCAAAATCAGCCCCAGCATTTT,CASSLGTGQNQPQHF
TRBJ2-7,TRBV19,.,.,TGTGCCAGTATGGACAGAAATTCCTACGAGCAGTACTTC,CASMDRNSYEQYF
TRBJ1-1,TRBV11-2,TRBD1,.,TGTGCCAGCAGCATTGACAGGGTCTTCACTGAAGCTTTCTTT,CASSIDRVFTEAFF
TRBJ2-4,TRBV27,.,.,TGTGCCAGCAGATGGAGAAAAAACATTCAGTACTTC,CASRWRKNIQYF
TRBJ1-2,TRBV13,TRBD1,.,TGTGCCAGCAGCTTAATGCAGGGGGCCTTTGGGGAGGATGGCTACACCTTC,CASSLMQGAFGEDGYTF
TRBJ1-2,TRBV5-6,TRBD1,.,TGTGCCAGCAGCTTGGCGGGACAGGGACGCGGCTACACCTTC,CASSLAGQGRGYTF
TRBJ1-1,TRBV3-1/TRBV3-2,.,.,TGTGCCAGCAGCCAAGATAAGCGGGGGTGGGCCCCGACTGAAGCTTTCTTT,CASSQDKRGWAPTEAFF
TRBJ1-1,TRBV5-1,TRBD1,.,TGCGCCAGCAGCGACCGGGACAGGGGTACTGAAGCTTTCTTT,CASSDRDRGTEAFF
TRBJ2-2,TRBV19,TRBD1,.,TGTGCCAGTACCCGGGTACAGGGGAGCGGGGAGCTGTTTTTT,CASTRVQGSGELFF
TRBJ2-7,TRBV30,TRBD1,.,TGTGCCTGGAGTGCGGGGACAGGGTTTTTGAACGAGCAGTACTTC,CAWSAGTGFLNEQYF
TRBJ1-1,TRBV10-3,.,few,TGTGCCATCAGTGAGTCCACAGGGAGTGGGTCCACTGAAGCTTTCTTT,CAISESTGSGSTEAFF
TRBJ1-3,TRBV6-5,.,.,TGTGCCAGCAGTTACTCCTTTCCCTCTGGAAACACCATATATTTT,CASSYSFPSGNTIYF
TRBJ2-5,TRBV3-1/TRBV3-2,.,.,TGTGCCAGCAGCTCTCGGACTTTTCCAGGGACCCAGTACTTC,CASSSRTFPGTQYF
TRBJ2-7,TRBV28,.,.,TGTGCCAGCAGTTTAACCCTTCAGGGGCGCGGCGAGCAGTACTTC,CASSLTLQGRGEQYF
TRBJ2-1,TRBV11-2,.,.,TGTGCCAGCAGACTAGCACTATACAATGAGCAGTTCTTC,CASRLALYNEQFF
TRBJ2-1,TRBV28,TRBD2,.,TGTGCCAGCAGTTTATCCCCGGCTAGCGGCAATAATGAGCAGTTCTTC,CASSLSPASGNNEQFF
TRBJ2-3,TRBV7-9,TRBD2,.,TGTGCCAGCAGTCCAGGACGGGAGGGGGCAGATACGCAGTATTTT,CASSPGREGADTQYF
TRBJ2-1,TRBV2,TRBD2,.,TGTGCCAGCGGGACTAGCGGTTACAATGAGCAGTTCTTC,CASGTSGYNEQFF
TRBJ2-7,TRBV18,TRBD2,few,TGTGCCAGCTCACTAGCGGGAGACTCCTACGAGCAGTACTTC,CASSLAGDSYEQYF
TRBJ2-3,TRBV7-8,TRBD2,.,TGTGCCGCCGGCGCGGGGGGGGCCGATACGCAGTATTTT,CAAGAGGADTQYF
TRBJ2-2,TRBV29-1,.,.,TGCAGCGTTGAACCGCAGGGCACCGGGGAGCTGTTTTTT,CSVEPQGTGELFF
TRBJ1-1,TRBV7-9,.,.,TGTGCCAGCAGGCTACCGCAGGGGGAAGCTTTCTTT,CASRLPQGEAFF
TRBJ2-7,TRBV5-3,.,once,TGTGCCAGAAGCTTGGGTTCAGGGATTCGCTCCTACGAGCAGTACTTC,CARSLGSGIRSYEQYF
TRBJ1-1,TRBV28,.,.,TGTGCCAGCAGTCCCTCCTTAGCTTTCTTT,CASSPSLAFF